The rows below give T cell receptor beta chains drawn from one sample of a study of shared clonotypes between healthy human individuals. Using immunoSEQ multiplex PCR, the repertoire was profiled, and TCRdb retains in-frame clones only, with some absent. The repertoire holds about 1 million clones, roughly 70% seen once, with around 1.4% in the top ten. The source material was memory CD4+ T cells sorted from blood. The receptors originated from a man between 18 and 29 years old in good health. The CDR3 runs from the conserved cysteine through the conserved F or W. A D gene is named only where the DNA matches it firmly. Size is stated for part of the rows, as once, few or many counts, or as a class when the clone is expanded.

TRBV18	.	.	TRBJ1-6	TGTGCCAGCTCACCTACGAATAATTCACCCCTCCACTTT	CASSPTNNSPLHF
TRBV5-4	.	once	TRBJ2-1	TGTGCCAGCAGCTTTAACAGGGTAATGGTTAATGAGCAGTTCTTC	CASSFNRVMVNEQFF
TRBV18	.	.	TRBJ2-5	TGTGCCAGCTCAGATCCGAGCGGCCAAGAGACCCAGTACTTC	CASSDPSGQETQYF
TRBV9	.	.	TRBJ2-3	TGTGCCAGCAGCGAACAGACCAGCACAGATACGCAGTATTTT	CASSEQTSTDTQYF
TRBV2	.	.	TRBJ2-3	TGTGCCAGCAGAAAGACAGATACGCAGTATTTT	CASRKTDTQYF
TRBV20-1	.	.	TRBJ2-7	TGCAGTGCTAGTTTGGGGTACGAGCAGTACTTC	CSASLGYEQYF
TRBV30	TRBD2	.	TRBJ2-3	TGTGCCTGGAGTGTCCCAGCGGATGGAGCGGGGGGGTCGGATACGCAGTATTTT	CAWSVPADGAGGSDTQYF
TRBV2	.	.	TRBJ2-7	TGTGCCAGCAAGACGGACCCCCTCTACGAGCAGTACTTC	CASKTDPLYEQYF
TRBV19	.	.	TRBJ1-4	TGTGCCAGTAGAAAGAACGGTTTGGTTGAAAAACTGTTTTTT	CASRKNGLVEKLFF
TRBV5-1	.	few	TRBJ1-6	TGCGCCAGCAGCTTGGGTGGTAGCTCCTATAATTCACCCCTCCACTTT	CASSLGGSSYNSPLHF
TRBV10-3	TRBD1	.	TRBJ1-2	TGTGCCATCAGTGAGTCGCCCGGGACAGGGTTTTATGGCTACACCTTC	CAISESPGTGFYGYTF
TRBV7-8	.	.	TRBJ2-5	TGTGCCAGCAGCGGCAGGGGGACCCAGTACTTC	CASSGRGTQYF
TRBV5-6	.	.	TRBJ2-7	TGTGCCAGCAGCTTGGGGGGAGGCTCCTACGAGCAGTACTTC	CASSLGGGSYEQYF
TRBV4-3	.	few	TRBJ1-6	TGCGCCAGCAGCCAGCATTGGGATAATTCACCCCTCCACTTT	CASSQHWDNSPLHF
TRBV28	.	few	TRBJ1-2	TGTGCCAGCAGTTTATTCAAGGAAGGGTCCTATGGCTACACCTTC	CASSLFKEGSYGYTF
TRBV5-1	.	.	TRBJ2-3	TGCGCCAGCAGCTTGGAGGGTAAGGACTCAGATACGCAGTATTTT	CASSLEGKDSDTQYF
TRBV5-8	.	few	TRBJ1-1	TGTGCCAGCAGCCCCAGGCAGGGCGGCACTGAAGCTTTCTTT	CASSPRQGGTEAFF
TRBV5-1	.	.	TRBJ2-1	TGCGCCAGCAGCTTGGGTCGGGGTGTAGCGTCCAATGAGCAGTTCTTC	CASSLGRGVASNEQFF
TRBV14	.	few	TRBJ2-6	TGTGCCAGCAGCAAACAGGGAGGAGGGGTCAACGTCCTGACTTTC	CASSKQGGGVNVLTF
TRBV6-1	.	once	TRBJ1-4	TGTGCCAGCAGTGAGGCGGGGACTGAAAAACTGTTTTTT	CASSEAGTEKLFF